The sequence of this T cell receptor (beta chain) was determined in a study of T-cell memory formation after mild COVID-19. At the level of the study: Largely donor-specific TCR clusters were found.

General study results and limits: The CD4+ clones that contracted clustered mainly within CM and EM, and the CD8+ clones concentrated in EMRA.

With respect to this clonotype: Its target is unknown.

Barcoded TCR alpha and TCR beta cDNA libraries with UMIs came from 5'RACE using constant-segment primers. TCRdb ran MiXCR on the 5' RACE reads and lists one entry per CDR3 protein. The data show a few hundred thousand distinct CDR3 sequences, with roughly 19% seen just once and roughly 21% held by the top ten. This sequence originates from a man aged 18 to 30 who had mild COVID-19 (a few samples of this study predate the infection). Cell type and time point are not known. Source material: PBMCs or a T cell subset sorted from them (not recorded which).

The CDR3 region is CASSQTLDTYGYTF. CDR3 in DNA: TGCGCCAGCAGCCAAACCCTGGACACCTATGGCTACACCTTC. V and J are TRBV4-3 and TRBJ1-2; maybe TRBD1 (5 bases). The length of the CDR3 is 14 residues. Trimming removed 2 bases at V and 4 bases at J, with 11 bases between. CDR1 is LGHNA, CDR2 YSLEER, per germline.